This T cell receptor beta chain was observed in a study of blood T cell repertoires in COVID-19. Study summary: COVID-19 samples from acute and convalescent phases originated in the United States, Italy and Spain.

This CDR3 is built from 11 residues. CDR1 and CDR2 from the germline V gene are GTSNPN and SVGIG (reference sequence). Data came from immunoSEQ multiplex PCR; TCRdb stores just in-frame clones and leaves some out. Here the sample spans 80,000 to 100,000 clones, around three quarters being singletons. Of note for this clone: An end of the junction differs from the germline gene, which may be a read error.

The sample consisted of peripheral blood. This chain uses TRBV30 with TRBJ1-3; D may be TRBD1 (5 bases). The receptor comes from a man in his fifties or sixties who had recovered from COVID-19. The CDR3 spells CAWNQGNTIYF. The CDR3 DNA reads TGTGCCTGGAATCAGGGAAATACCATATATTTT. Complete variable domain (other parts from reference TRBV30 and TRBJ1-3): SQTIHQWPATLVQPVGSPLSLECTVEGTSNPNLYWYRQAAGRGLQLLFYSVGIGQISSEVPQNLSASRPQDRQFILSSKKLLLSDSGFYLCAWNQGNTIYFGEGSWLTVV.